This entry lists 2 T cell receptor beta chains sequenced from one sample in a study of blood T cell repertoires in COVID-19. TCRdb keeps only in-frame clones here, not all; method: immunoSEQ multiplex PCR. The data hold over 400,000 clones, with roughly 91% observed a single time. Input material: peripheral blood. The receptor source for this set is a woman aged 45-60 years with COVID-19, enrolled during active disease.

This chain joins TRBV4-1 and TRBJ1-2; D uncertain. The CDR3 is made up of 14 amino acids. The germline V gene encodes CDR1 MGHRA and CDR2 YSYEKL. Between the trimmed V and J ends, which lost 1 base and 4 bases, there was a span of 10 bases. The CDR3 region is CASSQGWQVYGYTF. CDR3 DNA: TGCGCCAGCAGCCAAGGGTGGCAAGTCTATGGCTACACCTTC.

The rearrangement joins TRBV5-6 to TRBJ2-1; D remains unclear. Trimming pared 2 bases from V and 7 bases from J, leaving 7 bases between. Germline CDR1 reads SGHDT; CDR2 reads YYEEEE. This CDR3 is built from 12 residues. DNA of the CDR3: TGTGCCAGCAGCTTCTCGGGTAATGAGCAGTTCTTC. This codes for CASSFSGNEQFF.